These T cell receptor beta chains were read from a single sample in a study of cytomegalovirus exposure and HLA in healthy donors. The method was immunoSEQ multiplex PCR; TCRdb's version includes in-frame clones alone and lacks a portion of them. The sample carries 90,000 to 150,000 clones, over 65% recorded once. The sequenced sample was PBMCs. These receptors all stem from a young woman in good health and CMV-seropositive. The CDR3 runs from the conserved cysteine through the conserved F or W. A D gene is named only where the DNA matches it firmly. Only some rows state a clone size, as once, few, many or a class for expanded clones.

CDR3 DNA: TGCGCCAGCAGCTTACCCCGGGACAGCTACAATGAGCAGTTCTTC
CDR3 protein: CASSLPRDSYNEQFF
J gene: TRBJ2-1
V gene: TRBV5-1
CDR3 length: 15
D gene: TRBD1
clone size: .

CDR3 DNA: TGTGCTAGTGCGGGGGTATTGTACACCGGGGAGCTGTTTTTT
CDR3 protein: CASAGVLYTGELFF
J gene: TRBJ2-2
V gene: TRBV12-5
CDR3 length: 14
D gene: .
clone size: .

CDR3 DNA: TGTGCCAGCAGCAGGGACAGGGCAGAACACTCCTATGGCTACACCTTC
CDR3 protein: CASSRDRAEHSYGYTF
J gene: TRBJ1-2
V gene: TRBV7-8
CDR3 length: 16
D gene: TRBD1
clone size: .

CDR3 DNA: TGTGCCAGCAGCTCACCCGAGGAACCGGGACTAGGCAACACCGGGGAGCTGTTTTTT
CDR3 protein: CASSSPEEPGLGNTGELFF
J gene: TRBJ2-2
V gene: TRBV21-1
CDR3 length: 19
D gene: .
clone size: .

CDR3 DNA: TGTGCCAGCAGTTTCCCTACTGGGGGCAGCACAGATACGCAGTATTTT
CDR3 protein: CASSFPTGGSTDTQYF
J gene: TRBJ2-3
V gene: TRBV28
CDR3 length: 16
D gene: .
clone size: .

CDR3 DNA: TGTGCCAGCACCACAGGGCCCGGTTCGAACACTGAAGCTTTCTTT
CDR3 protein: CASTTGPGSNTEAFF
J gene: TRBJ1-1
V gene: TRBV2
CDR3 length: 15
D gene: .
clone size: .

CDR3 DNA: TGTGCCAGCCGACCTCGGGGGGAGAACACCGGGGAGCTGTTTTTT
CDR3 protein: CASRPRGENTGELFF
J gene: TRBJ2-2
V gene: TRBV6-1
CDR3 length: 15
D gene: TRBD2
clone size: .

CDR3 DNA: TGTGCCAGCAGCTTAGGTGGGAGGAATCAGCCCCAGCATTTT
CDR3 protein: CASSLGGRNQPQHF
J gene: TRBJ1-5
V gene: TRBV7-2
CDR3 length: 14
D gene: .
clone size: .

CDR3 DNA: TGTGCCTGGAGTGTAACGGACAGGCCAAATTCACCCCTCCACTTT
CDR3 protein: CAWSVTDRPNSPLHF
J gene: TRBJ1-6
V gene: TRBV30
CDR3 length: 15
D gene: TRBD1
clone size: .

CDR3 DNA: TGTGCCAGCAGCTTGTTATATCTCGGGGAGCTGTTTTTT
CDR3 protein: CASSLLYLGELFF
J gene: TRBJ2-2
V gene: TRBV5-5
CDR3 length: 13
D gene: .
clone size: .

CDR3 DNA: TGTGCCTGGAATCCCGGGACTAGCGGGGGGGGCCAGTTCTTC
CDR3 protein: CAWNPGTSGGGQFF
J gene: TRBJ2-1
V gene: TRBV30
CDR3 length: 14
D gene: TRBD2
clone size: .

CDR3 DNA: TGTGCCAGCATCAAATTACAGGGTTCAGAGACCCAGTACTTC
CDR3 protein: CASIKLQGSETQYF
J gene: TRBJ2-5
V gene: TRBV7-9
CDR3 length: 14
D gene: .
clone size: .

CDR3 DNA: TGTGCCAGTAAGTCGCAGAACGAGCAGTACTTC
CDR3 protein: CASKSQNEQYF
J gene: TRBJ2-7
V gene: TRBV19
CDR3 length: 11
D gene: .
clone size: .

CDR3 DNA: TGCAGCGTTATGGCTGCTAGCACAGATACGCAGTATTTT
CDR3 protein: CSVMAASTDTQYF
J gene: TRBJ2-3
V gene: TRBV29-1
CDR3 length: 13
D gene: .
clone size: .

CDR3 DNA: TGTGCCAGCTCACCATTCGGCACTGAAGCTTTCTTT
CDR3 protein: CASSPFGTEAFF
J gene: TRBJ1-1
V gene: TRBV18
CDR3 length: 12
D gene: .
clone size: few

CDR3 DNA: TGTGCCTTACAGGGATCTAATTCACCCCTCCACTTT
CDR3 protein: CALQGSNSPLHF
J gene: TRBJ1-6
V gene: TRBV28
CDR3 length: 12
D gene: .
clone size: .

CDR3 DNA: TGTGCCAGCTCACCACTGGGCAGGACAGCGACTGAAGCTTTCTTT
CDR3 protein: CASSPLGRTATEAFF
J gene: TRBJ1-1
V gene: TRBV18
CDR3 length: 15
D gene: .
clone size: .

CDR3 DNA: TGTGCCAGCAGCGGGCTGTCGAGGGCTAGCGGGGACACAGATACGCAGTATTTT
CDR3 protein: CASSGLSRASGDTDTQYF
J gene: TRBJ2-3
V gene: TRBV14
CDR3 length: 18
D gene: TRBD2
clone size: .

CDR3 DNA: TGTGCCAGCAGTCCGACCGGGACAGTTAATTCACCCCTCCACTTT
CDR3 protein: CASSPTGTVNSPLHF
J gene: TRBJ1-6
V gene: TRBV27
CDR3 length: 15
D gene: TRBD1
clone size: few

CDR3 DNA: TGTGCCAGCATGCGGACAGGCGGCAATGAGCAGTTCTTC
CDR3 protein: CASMRTGGNEQFF
J gene: TRBJ2-1
V gene: TRBV5-6
CDR3 length: 13
D gene: TRBD1
clone size: .

CDR3 DNA: TGTGCCAGCAGCTTGACCCCGGGACAGGGGGACGAGCAGTACTTC
CDR3 protein: CASSLTPGQGDEQYF
J gene: TRBJ2-7
V gene: TRBV5-5
CDR3 length: 15
D gene: TRBD1
clone size: few

CDR3 DNA: TGTGCCAGCAGCGATCAGGGGAGCACTAATGAAAAACTGTTTTTT
CDR3 protein: CASSDQGSTNEKLFF
J gene: TRBJ1-4
V gene: TRBV2
CDR3 length: 15
D gene: .
clone size: few

CDR3 DNA: TGTACCAGCAGCTTAGTGTTAGTCTGGGGGGACAGTCGCAATCAGCCCCAGCATTTT
CDR3 protein: CTSSLVLVWGDSRNQPQHF
J gene: TRBJ1-5
V gene: TRBV7-2
CDR3 length: 19
D gene: TRBD1
clone size: .

CDR3 DNA: TGTGCCAGCAGTCAGAAACGGGCAGATACGCAGTATTTT
CDR3 protein: CASSQKRADTQYF
J gene: TRBJ2-3
V gene: TRBV28
CDR3 length: 13
D gene: .
clone size: .

CDR3 DNA: TGTGCCAGCAGCGTAGGCGGAGGTGGTTACGAGCAGTACTTC
CDR3 protein: CASSVGGGGYEQYF
J gene: TRBJ2-7
V gene: TRBV9
CDR3 length: 14
D gene: .
clone size: .

CDR3 DNA: TGTGCCAGCAGTTACTCGAGCAGGGCCTACCGAAACACCATATATTTT
CDR3 protein: CASSYSSRAYRNTIYF
J gene: TRBJ1-3
V gene: TRBV6-5
CDR3 length: 16
D gene: .
clone size: .

CDR3 DNA: TGTGCCAGTAGCACAGGGGAAAAAGATACGCAGTATTTT
CDR3 protein: CASSTGEKDTQYF
J gene: TRBJ2-3
V gene: TRBV19
CDR3 length: 13
D gene: TRBD1
clone size: .

CDR3 DNA: TGTGCCAGCTCACCGACAGCTACCTACGAGCAGTACTTC
CDR3 protein: CASSPTATYEQYF
J gene: TRBJ2-7
V gene: TRBV18
CDR3 length: 13
D gene: .
clone size: .

CDR3 DNA: TGTTCCAGCAGCCCGTTTAGTAGCTATAATTCACCCCTCCACTTT
CDR3 protein: CSSSPFSSYNSPLHF
J gene: TRBJ1-6
V gene: TRBV7-9
CDR3 length: 15
D gene: .
clone size: .

CDR3 DNA: TGTGCCAGCAGCTCCGGGACAGCTAACACTGAAGCTTTCTTT
CDR3 protein: CASSSGTANTEAFF
J gene: TRBJ1-1
V gene: TRBV6-5
CDR3 length: 14
D gene: TRBD1
clone size: .

CDR3 DNA: TGTGCCAGCAGCCCTCGGCAGGGTAGGGGCACAGATACGCAGTATTTT
CDR3 protein: CASSPRQGRGTDTQYF
J gene: TRBJ2-3
V gene: TRBV7-6
CDR3 length: 16
D gene: .
clone size: few

CDR3 DNA: TGTGCCAGCAGCCAGATAGCTCCCGCTGAAGCTTTCTTT
CDR3 protein: CASSQIAPAEAFF
J gene: TRBJ1-1
V gene: TRBV6-5
CDR3 length: 13
D gene: .
clone size: .

CDR3 DNA: TGCGCCAGCAGCTCAACAGGGGGAGCCTATGGCTACACCTTC
CDR3 protein: CASSSTGGAYGYTF
J gene: TRBJ1-2
V gene: TRBV5-1
CDR3 length: 14
D gene: TRBD1
clone size: .

CDR3 DNA: TGTGCCTGGAGTAGGGAGTCTGGAACTGAAGCTTTCTTT
CDR3 protein: CAWSRESGTEAFF
J gene: TRBJ1-1
V gene: TRBV30
CDR3 length: 13
D gene: .
clone size: few

CDR3 DNA: TGTGCCAGCAGTGAAACGGACAGGGGCGGGAACACTGAAGCTTTCTTT
CDR3 protein: CASSETDRGGNTEAFF
J gene: TRBJ1-1
V gene: TRBV6-1
CDR3 length: 16
D gene: TRBD1
clone size: .

CDR3 DNA: TGCGCCAGCAGCTTGGACAGACAGGGCGGCTATGGCTACACCTTC
CDR3 protein: CASSLDRQGGYGYTF
J gene: TRBJ1-2
V gene: TRBV5-1
CDR3 length: 15
D gene: TRBD1
clone size: .

CDR3 DNA: TGTGCCAGCAGCCGAACGGACAGGTACCACGGAAAGCTCTCTGGAAACACCATATATTTT
CDR3 protein: CASSRTDRYHGKLSGNTIYF
J gene: TRBJ1-3
V gene: TRBV14
CDR3 length: 20
D gene: TRBD1
clone size: .

CDR3 DNA: TGTGCCAGCAGCCAAGATAGCAAGTCGAATTCACCCCTCCACTTT
CDR3 protein: CASSQDSKSNSPLHF
J gene: TRBJ1-6
V gene: TRBV4-2
CDR3 length: 15
D gene: .
clone size: .

CDR3 DNA: TGCGCCAGCAGCTTGAAGGGAGAACGAGGAACTGAAGCTTTCTTT
CDR3 protein: CASSLKGERGTEAFF
J gene: TRBJ1-1
V gene: TRBV5-1
CDR3 length: 15
D gene: .
clone size: few

CDR3 DNA: TGTGCCATCAGTGATGAGGGAATAAAAGAGACCCAGTACTTC
CDR3 protein: CAISDEGIKETQYF
J gene: TRBJ2-5
V gene: TRBV10-3
CDR3 length: 14
D gene: .
clone size: few

CDR3 DNA: TGTGCCAGCAGCCCAACGACAGGGTGGGAGACCCAGTACTTC
CDR3 protein: CASSPTTGWETQYF
J gene: TRBJ2-5
V gene: TRBV12-1
CDR3 length: 14
D gene: .
clone size: .

CDR3 DNA: TGCGCCAGCAGCCCCCTTGGCGGCCAAGAGACCCAGTACTTC
CDR3 protein: CASSPLGGQETQYF
J gene: TRBJ2-5
V gene: TRBV5-1
CDR3 length: 14
D gene: .
clone size: few

CDR3 DNA: TGCGCCAGCAGTGAGCCGGAACAGGTTAACTATGGCTACACCTTC
CDR3 protein: CASSEPEQVNYGYTF
J gene: TRBJ1-2
V gene: TRBV10-1
CDR3 length: 15
D gene: .
clone size: .

CDR3 DNA: TGTGCCACCCGGACTACAGATCAAGAGACCCAGTACTTC
CDR3 protein: CATRTTDQETQYF
J gene: TRBJ2-5
V gene: TRBV19
CDR3 length: 13
D gene: .
clone size: few